One and the same sample provided the 13 T cell receptor beta chains below, sequenced in a study of cytomegalovirus exposure and HLA in healthy donors. The PCR was carried out with 60 Vbeta primers and 13 Jbeta primers. Sequenced by immunoSEQ multiplex PCR; TCRdb stores in-frame clones only, minus some. The data show over 100,000 clones, with about 80% seen just once and roughly 8.2% held by the top ten. Sequencing was performed on PBMCs. The receptors were gathered from a woman between 45 and 60 years old in good health and CMV-seropositive.

As for this clone: Other DNA variants within this sample encode the same CDR3. The chain carries TRBV6-1 and TRBJ1-2; TRBD1 agrees at 7 bases. Trimming took 5 bases from V and 8 from J; bases not matched to a gene: 5. CDR3 size: 12 residues. CDR1 and CDR2 (germline): MNHNS, SASEGT. The CDR3 sequence is CASSRQGGGYTF. Written as DNA, the CDR3 is TGTGCCAGCAGTCGACAGGGTGGCGGCTACACCTTC.

The chain uses TRBV7-3 and TRBJ1-1, with D uncertain. Germline assignment: CDR1 SGHTA and CDR2 FQGTGA. The CDR3 extends over 17 amino acids. V gave up 0 bases and J gave up 0 bases, with 14 bases separating them. CDR3 residues: CASSLTPPTVMNTEAFF. Here the CDR3 DNA reads TGTGCCAGCAGCTTAACACCTCCTACAGTTATGAACACTGAAGCTTTCTTT.

This chain joins TRBV7-9 and TRBJ2-2; D remains unclear. This CDR3 spans 14 amino acids. Germline V gives CDR1 SEHNR, CDR2 FQNEAQ (reference sequence). Trimming took off 4 bases at V and 6 bases at J, with 12 bases between the two ends. The CDR3 region is CASSSPVLPGELFF. DNA of the CDR3: TGTGCCAGCAGCTCCCCGGTGTTGCCCGGGGAGCTGTTTTTT.

V gene TRBV4-2 combines with J gene TRBJ1-5, with D maybe TRBD1 (5 bases). The CDR3 has 15 amino acids. V lost 1 base and J lost 2, with 9 bases in between. Germline CDR1 is LGHNA and CDR2 is YNFKEQ. In DNA form, the CDR3 reads TGTGCCAGCAGCCAAGTCCAGGGTGGCAATCAGCCCCAGCATTTT. Its protein is CASSQVQGGNQPQHF.

The chain links TRBV5-1 to TRBJ1-2, with 7 bases lining up with TRBD1. V gave up 0 bases and J gave up 1 base; unmatched junction bases: 6. This CDR3 has 16 amino acids. Germline CDR1 and CDR2: SGHRS and YFSETQ. CDR3 in amino acids: CASSLELPGGNYGYTF. CDR3 DNA: TGCGCCAGCAGCTTGGAGTTGCCAGGGGGTAACTATGGCTACACCTTC.

This sequence joins TRBV5-4 and TRBJ2-7; 10 positions agree with TRBD1. The CDR3 has 14 residues. V was clipped by 3 bases and J by 3 bases; unmatched bases: 3. Germline CDR1 is SGHNT and CDR2 is YYREEE (reference sequence). CDR3 bases: TGTGCCAGCAGCTCCGGGACAGGGGTCTACGAGCAGTACTTC. It codes for CASSSGTGVYEQYF.

On this clone: The same CDR3 is also encoded by other DNA sequences in this sample. V gene TRBV19 combines with J gene TRBJ2-1; D perhaps matches TRBD2 (5 bases). CDR1 LNHDA and CDR2 SQIVND come from the germline V gene (reference sequence). CDR3 length equals 13 residues. V lost 3 bases, J lost 7 bases, and 10 bases lay in between. CDR3 nucleotides: TGTGCCAGTAGTATTACGGGGTATAATGAGCAGTTCTTC. Translated: CASSITGYNEQFF.

CDR3 nucleotides: TGTGCCAGCAGTTTCCACCACAGGGGCTCACCCCTCCACTTT. Its protein product is CASSFHHRGSPLHF. V and J are TRBV27 and TRBJ1-6, with 7 bases matching TRBD1. The CDR3 covers 14 residues. Germline CDR1 MNHEY, CDR2 SMNVEV (reference sequence). Trimming took 3 bases from V and 10 from J; bases not matched to a gene: 6.

This chain joins TRBV28 and TRBJ1-1, with D unclear. V was pared by 3 bases and J by 6 bases, with 23 bases between. Germline values: CDR1 MDHEN, CDR2 SYDVKM. The length of the CDR3 is 17 residues. The CDR3 bases are TGTGCCAGCAGTTTGTACTGGACTGACTCCCCAACTCCTGAAGCTTTCTTT. Translating it yields CASSLYWTDSPTPEAFF.

The CDR3 region is CATSRDRQAYGYTF. The CDR3 bases are TGTGCCACCAGCAGAGATCGGCAGGCCTATGGCTACACCTTC. The rearrangement joins TRBV15 to TRBJ1-2; D remains ambiguous. CDR3 length: 14 residues. Per the germline V gene, CDR1 is LNHNV and CDR2 is YYDKDF (reference sequence). V lost 0 bases and J 4 bases, leaving 9 bases between the germline ends.

The rearrangement uses TRBV11-2 and TRBJ2-2; D perhaps matches TRBD2 (6 bases). Germline CDR1 and CDR2: SGHAT and FQNNGV. Trimming left V 2 bases short and J 6 bases short, with 16 bases between. This CDR3 is 16 amino acids long. CDR3 in amino acids: CASSLTGDRRSGELFF. The CDR3 DNA follows: TGTGCCAGCAGCTTAACGGGAGACCGCAGATCCGGGGAGCTGTTTTTT.

The rearrangement uses TRBV7-9 and TRBJ2-1; D gene ambiguous. The CDR3 is 13 amino acids. Germline V lookup: CDR1 SEHNR, CDR2 FQNEAQ (reference sequence). The V gene lost 3 bases and the J gene lost 6 bases, with 9 bases spanning the gap. The DNA of the CDR3 is TGTGCCAGCAGCTTTGGTCGGTTCAATGAGCAGTTCTTC. This gives the protein CASSFGRFNEQFF. Combining the CDR3 with reference TRBV7-9 and TRBJ2-1 gives the whole variable domain DTGVSQNPRHKITKRGQNVTFRCDPISEHNRLYWYRQTLGQGPEFLTYFQNEAQLEKSRLLSDRFSAERPKGSFSTLEIQRTEQGDSAMYLCASSFGRFNEQFFGPGTRLTVL.

The gene calls are TRBV28 and TRBJ2-7; 12 bases fit TRBD1. Unmatched junction bases numbered 3, after V lost 3 bases and J lost 6 bases. The germline V gene has CDR1 MDHEN and CDR2 SYDVKM. The CDR3 contains 14 residues. CDR3 in DNA: TGTGCCAGCAGTTTCGGGGACAGGGGGCGCGAGCAGTACTTC. Residues: CASSFGDRGREQYF. Variable domain in full (rest from reference TRBV28 and TRBJ2-7): DVKVTQSSRYLVKRTGEKVFLECVQDMDHENMFWYRQDPGLGLRLIYFSYDVKMKEKGDIPEGYSVSREKKERFSLILESASTNQTSMYLCASSFGDRGREQYFGPGTRLTVT.